The 5 T cell receptor beta chains listed next were all sequenced from one sample in a study of spatial heterogeneity in lung cancer. TCRdb fed the 5' RACE reads into MiXCR, producing one record per CDR3 protein. The data hold 15,000 to 20,000 distinct CDR3 sequences, with about 6% observed a single time. For these TCRs, the target antigens are not known. General study results and limits: Tumors with more nonsynonymous mutations had more expanded intratumoral alpha and beta TCRs.

Time point denoted: sample taken at primary tumor resection. Sequenced here: lung tumor tissue, sampled at surgery. The source of these receptors is a female donor with early-stage non-small cell lung cancer.

This clonotype was seen many times. V gene TRBV9 combines with J gene TRBJ2-5; D gene unclear. There are 12 residues in the CDR3. V dropped 1 base and J dropped 6 bases, with 7 bases sitting between them. The V gene's germline CDR1 is SGDLS and CDR2 YYNGEE. The CDR3 sequence is CASSVSNQTQYF. The DNA for the CDR3 is TGTGCCAGCAGCGTATCTAACCAGACCCAGTACTTC.

As to this clonotype: Just one base apart from a much larger clone, this may be a read error. This rearrangement joins TRBV7-3 to TRBJ1-6; D gene uncertain. CDR3 length: 14 residues. The germline CDR1 and CDR2 sequences are SGHTA and FQGTGA. The CDR3 here is CAISLGQTGSPLHF. CDR3 nucleotide sequence: TGTGCCATCAGCTTAGGGCAGACGGGTTCACCCCTCCACTTT.

Relative to its sample, this clonotype is medium-sized. The chain has TRBV5-6 and TRBJ2-7; 7 bases line up with TRBD1. The V gene's germline CDR1 is SGHDT and CDR2 YYEEEE. The CDR3 length is 14 residues. V lost 4 bases and J lost 4; bases outside the gene matches: 8. CDR3: CASSTPGQIYEQYF. CDR3 coding DNA: TGTGCCAGCAGCACACCGGGACAGATTTACGAGCAGTACTTC.

In its sample, this clonotype ranks as medium-sized. This chain links TRBV7-2 with TRBJ2-1; TRBD2 agrees at 13 bases. Germline V gene sequence: CDR1 SGHTA, CDR2 FQGNSA. The CDR3 has 19 residues. The junction had 13 bases not matched to a gene; V was cut back by 1 base and J by 7 bases. The CDR3 reads CASSLGGLAGRAGRNEQFF. The CDR3 region has the DNA TGTGCCAGCAGCTTAGGGGGACTAGCGGGACGAGCAGGGCGGAATGAGCAGTTCTTC.

This clonotype was found many times. V usage is TRBV7-6 and J usage is TRBJ2-3; D might be TRBD2 (5 bases). The CDR3 covers 15 residues. V was clipped by 5 bases and J by 0 bases, with 12 bases between them. Germline loops: CDR1 SGHVS, CDR2 FNYEAQ. DNA of the CDR3: TGTGCCAGCAGCCAAATCCGGGAAAGCACAGATACGCAGTATTTT. Translated: CASSQIRESTDTQYF.